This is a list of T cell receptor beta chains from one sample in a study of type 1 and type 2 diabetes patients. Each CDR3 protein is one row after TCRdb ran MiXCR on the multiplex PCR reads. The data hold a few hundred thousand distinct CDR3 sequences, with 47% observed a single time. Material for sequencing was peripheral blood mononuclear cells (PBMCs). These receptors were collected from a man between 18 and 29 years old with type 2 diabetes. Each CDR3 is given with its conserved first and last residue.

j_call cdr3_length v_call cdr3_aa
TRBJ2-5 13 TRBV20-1 CSVTRGGEETQYF
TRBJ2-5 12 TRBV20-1 CSARWGTETQYF
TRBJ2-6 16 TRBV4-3 CASSQEGYSGANVLTF
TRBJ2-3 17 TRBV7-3 CASSLAVGLINTDTQYF
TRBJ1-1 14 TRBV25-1 CASSLLPGFSEAFF
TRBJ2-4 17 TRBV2 CASRTGGQTKAKNIQYF
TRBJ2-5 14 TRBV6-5 CASSYTRGRETQYF
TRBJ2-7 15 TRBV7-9 CASSPGTGGHYEQYF
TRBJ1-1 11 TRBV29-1 CSDGQHTEAFF
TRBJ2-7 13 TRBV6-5 CASGGTSSYEQYF
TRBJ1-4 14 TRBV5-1 CASSTGQGNEKLFF
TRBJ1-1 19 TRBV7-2 CASSPPTGLAGQGGTEAFF
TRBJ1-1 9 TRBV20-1 CSAGGAAFF